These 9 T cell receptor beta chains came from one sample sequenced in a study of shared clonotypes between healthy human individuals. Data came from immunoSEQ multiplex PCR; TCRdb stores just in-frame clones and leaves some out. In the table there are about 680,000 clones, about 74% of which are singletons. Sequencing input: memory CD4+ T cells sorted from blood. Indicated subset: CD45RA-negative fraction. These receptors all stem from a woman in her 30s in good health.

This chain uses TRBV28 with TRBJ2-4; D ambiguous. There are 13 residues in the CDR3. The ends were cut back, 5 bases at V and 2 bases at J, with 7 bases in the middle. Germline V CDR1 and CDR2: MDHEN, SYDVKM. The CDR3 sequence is CASSTNPKNIQYF. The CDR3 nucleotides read TGTGCCAGCAGTACGAACCCCAAAAACATTCAGTACTTC.

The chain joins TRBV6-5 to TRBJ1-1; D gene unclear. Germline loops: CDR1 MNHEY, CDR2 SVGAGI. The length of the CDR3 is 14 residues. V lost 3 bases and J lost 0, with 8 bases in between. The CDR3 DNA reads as TGTGCCAGCAGTTATTCGAATTTGAACACTGAAGCTTTCTTT. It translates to CASSYSNLNTEAFF.

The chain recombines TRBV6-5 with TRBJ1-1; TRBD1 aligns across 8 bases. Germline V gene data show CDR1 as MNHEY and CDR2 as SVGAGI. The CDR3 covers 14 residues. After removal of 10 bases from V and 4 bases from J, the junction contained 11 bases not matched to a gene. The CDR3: CAISPQGGTTEAFF. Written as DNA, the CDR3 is TGTGCCATCAGCCCACAGGGGGGTACCACTGAAGCTTTCTTT.

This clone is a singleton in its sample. This CDR3 reads CASSLRTSGNDEQYF. CDR3 sequence (DNA): TGTGCCAGTAGTCTTAGGACTAGCGGGAATGACGAGCAGTACTTC. The rearrangement joins TRBV19 to TRBJ2-7; 12 nucleotides line up with TRBD2. This CDR3 is 15 amino acids long. CDR1 and CDR2 from the germline V gene are LNHDA and SQIVND (reference sequence). The J segment lost 5 bases and the V segment lost 5 bases, leaving 7 bases of the junction unmatched.

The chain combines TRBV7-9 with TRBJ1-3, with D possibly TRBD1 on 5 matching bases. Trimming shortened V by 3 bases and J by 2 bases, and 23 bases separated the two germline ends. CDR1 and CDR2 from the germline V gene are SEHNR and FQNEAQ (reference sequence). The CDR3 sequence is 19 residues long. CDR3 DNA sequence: TGTGCCAGCAGCTTGTTGTTAGCTCGTCGGGGGTTCCCTGGAAACACCATATATTTT. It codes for CASSLLLARRGFPGNTIYF.

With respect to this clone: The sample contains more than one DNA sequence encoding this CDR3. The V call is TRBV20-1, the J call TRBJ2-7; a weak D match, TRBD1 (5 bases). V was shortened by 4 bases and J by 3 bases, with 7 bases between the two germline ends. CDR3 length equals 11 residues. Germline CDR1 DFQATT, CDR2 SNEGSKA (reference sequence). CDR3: CSAKDSYEQYF. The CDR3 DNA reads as TGCAGTGCTAAAGACAGCTACGAGCAGTACTTC.

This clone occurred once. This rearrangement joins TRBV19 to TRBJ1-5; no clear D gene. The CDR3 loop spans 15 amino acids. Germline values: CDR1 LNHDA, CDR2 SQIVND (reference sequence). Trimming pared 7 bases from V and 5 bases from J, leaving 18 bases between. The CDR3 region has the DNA TGTGCCAGTACCCCGTGGGGAGAGTTTTATCAGCCCCAGCATTTT. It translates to CASTPWGEFYQPQHF.

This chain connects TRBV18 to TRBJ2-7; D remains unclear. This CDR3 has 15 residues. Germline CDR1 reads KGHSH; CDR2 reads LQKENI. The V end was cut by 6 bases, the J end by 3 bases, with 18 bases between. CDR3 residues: CASSQMGGIFYEQYF. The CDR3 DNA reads TGTGCCAGCTCGCAGATGGGTGGGATTTTCTACGAGCAGTACTTC.

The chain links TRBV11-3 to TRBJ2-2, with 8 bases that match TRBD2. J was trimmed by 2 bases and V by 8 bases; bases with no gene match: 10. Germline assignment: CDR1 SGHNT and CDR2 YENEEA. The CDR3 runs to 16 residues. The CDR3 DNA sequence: TGTGCCAGCGGGCGGCTAGCGGGCGACAACACCGGGGAGCTGTTTTTT. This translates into CASGRLAGDNTGELFF.